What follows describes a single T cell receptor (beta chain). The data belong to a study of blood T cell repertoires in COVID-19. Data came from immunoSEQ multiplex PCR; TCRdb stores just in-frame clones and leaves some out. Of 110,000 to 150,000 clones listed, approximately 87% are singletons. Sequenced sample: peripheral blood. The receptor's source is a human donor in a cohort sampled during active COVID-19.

CDR3: CASSPRQGNEKLFF. Written as DNA, the CDR3 is TGTGCCAGCAGCCCCCGACAGGGTAATGAAAAACTGTTTTTT. V is TRBV7-8 and J is TRBJ1-4; TRBD1 aligns across 7 bases. Germline-derived CDR1 and CDR2 are SGHVS and FQNEAQ. The ends lost 5 bases at V and 4 bases at J; junction bases unmatched: 4. The CDR3 covers 14 residues.